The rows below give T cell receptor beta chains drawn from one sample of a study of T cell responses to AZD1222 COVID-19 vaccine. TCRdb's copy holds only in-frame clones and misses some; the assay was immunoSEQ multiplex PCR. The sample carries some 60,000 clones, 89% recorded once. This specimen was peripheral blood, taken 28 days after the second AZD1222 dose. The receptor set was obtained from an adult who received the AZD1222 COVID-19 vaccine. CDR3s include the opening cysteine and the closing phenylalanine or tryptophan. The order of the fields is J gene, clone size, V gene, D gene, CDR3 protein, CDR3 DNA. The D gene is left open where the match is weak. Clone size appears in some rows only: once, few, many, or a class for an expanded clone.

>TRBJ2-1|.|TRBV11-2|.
CASSLGLDNEQFF
TGTGCCAGCAGCTTAGGGCTAGACAATGAGCAGTTCTTC
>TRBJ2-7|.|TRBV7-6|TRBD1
CASSLAEGQGYEQYF
TGTGCCAGCAGCTTAGCGGAGGGACAGGGGTACGAGCAGTACTTC
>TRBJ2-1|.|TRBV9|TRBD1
CASSVGGTGVLYEQFF
TGTGCCAGCAGCGTAGGTGGGACAGGGGTTCTCTATGAGCAGTTCTTC
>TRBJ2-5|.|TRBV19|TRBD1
CASSLTGKTQYF
TGTGCCAGTAGTCTGACAGGGAAGACCCAGTACTTC
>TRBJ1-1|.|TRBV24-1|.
CATSDRAQTGLNTEAFF
TGTGCCACCAGTGACCGGGCTCAAACGGGATTGAACACTGAAGCTTTCTTT
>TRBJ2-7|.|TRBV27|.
CSTRARGVNEQYF
TGCTCAACTAGGGCTAGAGGAGTAAACGAGCAGTACTTC
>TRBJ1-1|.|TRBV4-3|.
CASSQPPHQAFF
TGCGCCAGCAGCCAACCCCCCCACCAAGCTTTCTTT
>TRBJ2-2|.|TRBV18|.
CASSPLDRNTGELFF
TGTGCCAGCTCACCGCTGGACAGGAACACCGGGGAGCTGTTTTTT
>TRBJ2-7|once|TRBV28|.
CASSLRAYEQYF
TGTGCCAGCAGTTTACGTGCTTACGAGCAGTACTTC
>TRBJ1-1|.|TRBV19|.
CASNKNGRAEAFF
TGTGCCAGTAACAAAAACGGCAGGGCTGAAGCTTTCTTT
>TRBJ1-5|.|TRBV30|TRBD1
CAWSGGQGGQPQHF
TGTGCCTGGAGTGGAGGACAGGGCGGACAGCCCCAGCATTTT
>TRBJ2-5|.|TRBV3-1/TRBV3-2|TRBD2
CASLGTSKLARETQYF
TGTGCCAGCTTGGGGACGTCGAAACTAGCGCGAGAGACCCAGTACTTC
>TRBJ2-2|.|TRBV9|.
CASSVLDRANTGELFF
TGTGCCAGCAGCGTACTTGACAGAGCGAACACCGGGGAGCTGTTTTTT
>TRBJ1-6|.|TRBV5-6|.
CASSLGEAYYNSPLHF
TGTGCCAGCAGCTTGGGAGAAGCCTACTATAATTCACCCCTCCACTTT
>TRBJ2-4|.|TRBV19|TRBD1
CASKSGQDGDIQYF
TGTGCCAGTAAATCGGGACAGGACGGGGACATTCAGTACTTC
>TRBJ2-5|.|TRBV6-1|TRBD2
CASTGRALETQYF
TGTGCCAGCACCGGGAGGGCCCTTGAGACCCAGTACTTC
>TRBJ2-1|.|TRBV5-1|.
CASSKAGYNEQFF
TGCGCCAGCAGCAAAGCAGGCTACAATGAGCAGTTCTTC
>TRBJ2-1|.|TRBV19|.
CASSLGSADGEQFF
TGTGCCAGTAGTCTCGGCTCCGCCGACGGTGAGCAGTTCTTC
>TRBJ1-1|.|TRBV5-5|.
CASSLTTNQVLNTEAFF
TGTGCCAGCAGCTTGACTACGAACCAGGTGCTCAACACTGAAGCTTTCTTT
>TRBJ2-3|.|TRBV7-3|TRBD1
CASRQTGTDTQYF
TGTGCCAGCAGGCAGACAGGGACAGATACGCAGTATTTT
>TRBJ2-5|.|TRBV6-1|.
CASSLEETQYF
TGTGCCAGCAGTCTTGAGGAGACCCAGTACTTC
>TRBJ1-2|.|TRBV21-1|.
CASSKEKAGANYGYTF
TGTGCCAGCAGCAAAGAAAAGGCGGGGGCTAACTATGGCTACACCTTC
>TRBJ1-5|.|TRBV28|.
CASSPGDMSHQPQHF
TGTGCCAGCAGTCCAGGGGACATGAGCCATCAGCCCCAGCATTTT
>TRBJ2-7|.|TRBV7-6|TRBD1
CASSLAGTGLYEQYF
TGTGCCAGCAGCTTAGCCGGGACAGGGCTTTACGAGCAGTACTTC
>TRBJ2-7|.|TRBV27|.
CASRPPVQGASAYEQYF
TGTGCCAGCAGACCGCCCGTTCAGGGTGCCTCGGCCTACGAGCAGTACTTC